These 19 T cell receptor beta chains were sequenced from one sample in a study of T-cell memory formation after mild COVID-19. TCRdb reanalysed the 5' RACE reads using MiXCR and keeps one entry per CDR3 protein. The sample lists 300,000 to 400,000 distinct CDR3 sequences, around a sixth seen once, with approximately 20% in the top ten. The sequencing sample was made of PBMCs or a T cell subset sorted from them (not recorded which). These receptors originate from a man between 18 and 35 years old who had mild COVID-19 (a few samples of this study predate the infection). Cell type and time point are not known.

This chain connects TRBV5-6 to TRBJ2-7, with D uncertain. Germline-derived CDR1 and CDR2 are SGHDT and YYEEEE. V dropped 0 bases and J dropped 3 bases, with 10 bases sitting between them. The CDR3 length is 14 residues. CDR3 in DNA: TGTGCCAGCAGCTTGGGGGCTAGATACTACGAGCAGTACTTC. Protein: CASSLGARYYEQYF.

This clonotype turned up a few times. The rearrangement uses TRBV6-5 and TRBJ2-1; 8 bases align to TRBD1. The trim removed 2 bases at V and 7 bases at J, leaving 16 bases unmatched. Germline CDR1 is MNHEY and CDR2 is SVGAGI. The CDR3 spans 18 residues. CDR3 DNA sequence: TGTGCCAGCAGTTACACGGGACAGGTACTTGCAGGTGGGAATGAGCAGTTCTTC. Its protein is CASSYTGQVLAGGNEQFF.

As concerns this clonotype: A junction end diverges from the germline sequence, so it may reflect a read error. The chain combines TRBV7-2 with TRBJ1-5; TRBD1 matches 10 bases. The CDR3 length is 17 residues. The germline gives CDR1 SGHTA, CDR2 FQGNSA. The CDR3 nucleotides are TGTGCCAGCAGCATGGGACAGGGGTTTGATAGCAATCAGCCCAAGCATTTT. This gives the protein CASSMGQGFDSNQPKHF.

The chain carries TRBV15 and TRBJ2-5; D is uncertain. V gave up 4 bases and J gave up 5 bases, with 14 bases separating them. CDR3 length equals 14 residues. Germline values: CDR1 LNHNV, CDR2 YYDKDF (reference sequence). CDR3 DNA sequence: TGTGCCACCAGCACCCCTCCCCTAGGGGAGACCCAGTACTTC. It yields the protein CATSTPPLGETQYF.

CDR3 nucleotide sequence: TGTGCCAGCAGCCAAGAGTGGCGGGCCGCGGCCTACGAGCAGTACTTC. It codes for CASSQEWRAAAYEQYF. The chain couples TRBV4-2 to TRBJ2-7; D possibly corresponds to TRBD2 (5 bases). Trimming took 0 bases from V and 2 from J, leaving 14 bases between them. Germline V gives CDR1 LGHNA, CDR2 YNFKEQ. The CDR3 consists of 16 residues.

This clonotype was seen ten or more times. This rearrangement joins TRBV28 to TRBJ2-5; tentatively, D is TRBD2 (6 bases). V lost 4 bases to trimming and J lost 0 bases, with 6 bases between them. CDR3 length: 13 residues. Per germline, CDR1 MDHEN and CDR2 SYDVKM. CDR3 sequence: CASSWGDQETQYF. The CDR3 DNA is TGTGCCAGCAGTTGGGGGGACCAAGAGACCCAGTACTTC.

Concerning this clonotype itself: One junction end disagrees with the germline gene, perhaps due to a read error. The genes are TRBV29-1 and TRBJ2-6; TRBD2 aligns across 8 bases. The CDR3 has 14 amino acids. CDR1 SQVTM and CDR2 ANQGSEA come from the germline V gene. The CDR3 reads CSVTSGSGANVMTF. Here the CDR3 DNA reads TGCAGCGTCACTAGCGGTTCTGGGGCCAACGTCATGACTTTC.

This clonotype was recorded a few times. The CDR3 bases are TGTGCCAGCAGACAAAATCTGGGAGCTAGCACAGATACGCAGTATTTT. This translates into CASRQNLGASTDTQYF. The genes are TRBV11-2 and TRBJ2-3; possible D gene TRBD2, 5 bases. CDR1 and CDR2 (germline): SGHAT, FQNNGV. Between the trimmed V and J ends, which lost 6 bases and 0 bases, there was a span of 16 bases. This CDR3 spans 16 amino acids.

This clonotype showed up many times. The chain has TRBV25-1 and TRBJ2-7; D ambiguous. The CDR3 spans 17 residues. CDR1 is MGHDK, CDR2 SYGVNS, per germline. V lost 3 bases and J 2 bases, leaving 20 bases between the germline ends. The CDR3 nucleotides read TGTGCCAGCAGTGACCCCCACCGGGCCGACTGGACCTACGAGCAGTACGTC. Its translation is CASSDPHRADWTYEQYV.

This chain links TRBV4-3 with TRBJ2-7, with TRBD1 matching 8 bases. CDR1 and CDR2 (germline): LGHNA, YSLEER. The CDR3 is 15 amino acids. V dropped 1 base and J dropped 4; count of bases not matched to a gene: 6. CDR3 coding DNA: TGCGCCAGCAGCCAAGGCGGGCAGGGGGCGTACGAGCAGTACTTC. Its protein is CASSQGGQGAYEQYF.

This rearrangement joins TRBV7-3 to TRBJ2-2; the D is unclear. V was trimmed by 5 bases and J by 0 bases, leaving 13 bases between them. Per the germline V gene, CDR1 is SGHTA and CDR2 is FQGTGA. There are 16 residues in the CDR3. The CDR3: CASSLRWTANTGELFF. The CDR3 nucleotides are TGTGCCAGCAGCCTACGCTGGACGGCGAACACCGGGGAGCTGTTTTTT.

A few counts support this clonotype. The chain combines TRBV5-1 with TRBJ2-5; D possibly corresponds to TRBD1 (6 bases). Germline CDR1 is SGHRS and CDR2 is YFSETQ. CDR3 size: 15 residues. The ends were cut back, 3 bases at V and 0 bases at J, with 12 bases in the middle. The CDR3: CASSWGQGYQETQYF. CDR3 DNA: TGCGCCAGCAGCTGGGGCCAGGGGTACCAAGAGACCCAGTACTTC.

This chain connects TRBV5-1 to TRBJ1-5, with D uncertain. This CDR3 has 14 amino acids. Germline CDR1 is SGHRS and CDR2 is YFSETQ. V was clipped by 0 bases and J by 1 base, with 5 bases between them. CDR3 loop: CASSLGVSNQPQHF. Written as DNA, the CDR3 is TGCGCCAGCAGCTTGGGGGTCAGCAATCAGCCCCAGCATTTT.

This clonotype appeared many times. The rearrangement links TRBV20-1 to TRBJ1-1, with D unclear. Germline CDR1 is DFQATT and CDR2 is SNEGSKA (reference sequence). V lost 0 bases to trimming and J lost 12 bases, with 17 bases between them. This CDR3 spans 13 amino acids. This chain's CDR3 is CSARDEGGLSTFF. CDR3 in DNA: TGCAGTGCTAGAGATGAAGGAGGGTTGTCGACTTTCTTT.

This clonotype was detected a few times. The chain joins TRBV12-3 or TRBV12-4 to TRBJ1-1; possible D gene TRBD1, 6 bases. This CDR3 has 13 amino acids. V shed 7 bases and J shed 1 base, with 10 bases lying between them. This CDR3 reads CASTRTENTEAFF. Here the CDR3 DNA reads TGTGCCAGCACCAGGACAGAGAACACTGAAGCTTTCTTT.

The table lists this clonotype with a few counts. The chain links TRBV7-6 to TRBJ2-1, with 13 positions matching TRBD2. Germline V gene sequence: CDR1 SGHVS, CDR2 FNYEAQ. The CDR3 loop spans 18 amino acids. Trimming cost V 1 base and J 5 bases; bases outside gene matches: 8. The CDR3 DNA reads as TGTGCCAGCAGCTTAGTGACTAGCGGGGGGTTCCCACACAATGAGCAGTTCTTC. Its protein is CASSLVTSGGFPHNEQFF. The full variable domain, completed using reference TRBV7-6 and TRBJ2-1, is GAGVSQSPRYKVTKRGQDVALRCDPISGHVSLYWYRQALGQGPEFLTYFNYEAQQDKSGLPNDRFSAERPEGSISTLTIQRTEQRDSAMYRCASSLVTSGGFPHNEQFFGPGTRLTVL.

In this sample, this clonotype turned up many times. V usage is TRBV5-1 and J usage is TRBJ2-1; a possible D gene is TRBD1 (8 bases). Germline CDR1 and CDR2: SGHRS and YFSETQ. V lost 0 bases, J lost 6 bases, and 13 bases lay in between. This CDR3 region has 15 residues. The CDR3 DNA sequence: TGCGCCAGCAGCTTGGGGACAGGGAGGGTCAATGAGCAGTTCTTC. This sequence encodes CASSLGTGRVNEQFF.

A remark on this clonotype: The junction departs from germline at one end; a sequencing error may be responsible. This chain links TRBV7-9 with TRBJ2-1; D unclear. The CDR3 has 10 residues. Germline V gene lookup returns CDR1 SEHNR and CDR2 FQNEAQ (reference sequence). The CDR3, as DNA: TGTGCCAGCAGCTTAGTCGGATTGATCTTC. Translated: CASSLVGLIF.

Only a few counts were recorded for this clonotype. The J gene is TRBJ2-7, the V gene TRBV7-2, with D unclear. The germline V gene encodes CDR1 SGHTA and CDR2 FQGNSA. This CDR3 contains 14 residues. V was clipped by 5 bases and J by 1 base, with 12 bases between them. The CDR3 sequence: CASSSHPSSYEQYF. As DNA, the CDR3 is TGTGCCAGCAGCAGTCACCCGTCATCCTACGAGCAGTACTTC.